Listed below are T cell receptor beta chains from one sample, sequenced in a study of OX40 agonist ivuxolimab in advanced cancers. The repertoire was sequenced with immunoSEQ multiplex PCR; TCRdb's copy has only in-frame clones and lacks some. The sample consists of 45,000 or so clones, 88% of them appearing once. Here the sequenced sample was CD4+ or CD8+ T cells sorted from blood, taken in a trial of the OX40 agonist ivuxolimab. These receptors were taken from an adult with an advanced solid tumor such as melanoma, head and neck, liver or kidney cancer. CDR3s include the opening cysteine and the closing phenylalanine or tryptophan. Each record gives: clone size, J gene, D gene, V gene, CDR3 DNA, CDR3 protein. D genes are given only for firm matches. Expanded clones are given a class, and other clones once, few, many or no size at all.

>NA|TRBJ2-3|NA|TRBV7-9
TGTGCCAGCAGCTCCCCCCCGGGCAGAGGAGGGGGCACAGATACGCAGTATTTT
CASSSPPGRGGGTDTQYF
>NA|TRBJ2-3|TRBD2|TRBV6-5
TGTGCCAGCAGCTCACAGCGGGAGTGGGCAGATACGCAGTATTTT
CASSSQREWADTQYF
>few|TRBJ1-5|TRBD1|TRBV6-5
TGTGCCAGCAGGGGACAGATCAATCAGCCCCAGCATTTT
CASRGQINQPQHF
>NA|TRBJ2-7|TRBD2|TRBV9
TGTGCCAGCAGCGCTAGCGGGAGTGGTTCCGAGCAGTACTTC
CASSASGSGSEQYF
>NA|TRBJ1-4|TRBD1|TRBV6-5
TGTGCCAGCAGTTACAGGACAGGGGGCCTTGATGAAAAACTGTTTTTT
CASSYRTGGLDEKLFF
>NA|TRBJ1-3|NA|TRBV6-6
TGTGCCAGCAGTCCCTACACGGACACCATATATTTT
CASSPYTDTIYF
>NA|TRBJ2-7|NA|TRBV6-5
TGTGCCAGCAGCCGGGACTTAAGCTACGAGCAGTACTTC
CASSRDLSYEQYF
>NA|TRBJ1-1|NA|TRBV7-2
TGTGCCAGCAGAAGGGGGGCTGAAGCTTTCTTT
CASRRGAEAFF
>NA|TRBJ1-2|NA|TRBV9
TGTGCCAGCAGCAAACCACCGGGGACCGCTATGAGCTACACCTTC
CASSKPPGTAMSYTF
>NA|TRBJ2-2|NA|TRBV11-3
TGTGCCAGCAGCTTATCCGCCGGGGAGCTGTTTTTT
CASSLSAGELFF
>NA|TRBJ2-3|NA|TRBV7-2
TGTGCCAGCAGCTCGGGACTTTACACAGATACGCAGTATTTT
CASSSGLYTDTQYF
>few|TRBJ2-2|NA|TRBV9
TGTGCCAGTAGGGCAGGCAACACCGGGGAGCTGTTTTTT
CASRAGNTGELFF
>few|TRBJ1-1|NA|TRBV13
TGTGCCAGCAGCCTAGGTAGTGAAGCTTTCTTT
CASSLGSEAFF
>NA|TRBJ2-6|NA|TRBV5-4
TGTGCCAGCAGCTTACCAGGGATGGGTGGGGCCAACGTCCTGACTTTC
CASSLPGMGGANVLTF
>few|TRBJ1-5|TRBD1|TRBV5-6
TGTGCCAGCAGCTTGGAACGGGGGTCGGGGACAGGGGGCAATCAGCCCCAGCATTTT
CASSLERGSGTGGNQPQHF
>NA|TRBJ2-1|TRBD2|TRBV28
TGTGCCAGCAGCCTATCTAGCGGGAGGGCCTATGAGCAGTTCTTC
CASSLSSGRAYEQFF
>NA|TRBJ2-7|NA|TRBV4-1
TGCGCCAGCAGCCAGCAGACAGGTTACTCCTACGAGCAGTACTTC
CASSQQTGYSYEQYF
>NA|TRBJ2-5|NA|TRBV7-6
TGTGCCAGCAGCTTACCTAGGGGCGGTCAAGAGACCCAGTACTTC
CASSLPRGGQETQYF
>once|TRBJ2-5|NA|TRBV7-9
TGTGCCAGCAGGCTGTTAGGCGGGGAAACCCAGTACTTC
CASRLLGGETQYF
>NA|TRBJ2-1|TRBD2|TRBV7-2
TGTGCGTCTTCGCGCGGGAGGGCCGAAGGTGAGCAGTTCTTC
CASSRGRAEGEQFF
>NA|TRBJ2-1|TRBD1|TRBV2
TGTGCCAGCAGGACAGGGGGATTCTACAATGAGCAGTTCTTC
CASRTGGFYNEQFF
>NA|TRBJ1-5|NA|TRBV10-3
TGTGCCATCAGTGAGCCGGAAAGTGCCCAGCATTTT
CAISEPESAQHF
>once|TRBJ2-3|TRBD2|TRBV7-2
TGTGCCAGCAGCTTTGGCGGGAGGGGCGCAGATACGCAGTATTTT
CASSFGGRGADTQYF
>NA|TRBJ2-3|NA|TRBV28
TGTGCCAGCATGAACCTGGGTCGGCCAGATACGCAGTATTTT
CASMNLGRPDTQYF
>NA|TRBJ1-2|TRBD1|TRBV28
TGTGCCAGCCGGAAACAGGGGTTGAATGGCTACACCTTC
CASRKQGLNGYTF
>few|TRBJ1-1|NA|TRBV28
TGTGCCAGCAGTTTAGGGGATAGGCCTGAAGCTTTCTTT
CASSLGDRPEAFF
>NA|TRBJ2-3|NA|TRBV7-9
TGTGCCAGCAGCCCCAAGGTGCGGATAACAGATACGCAGTATTTT
CASSPKVRITDTQYF
>NA|TRBJ2-3|TRBD2|TRBV28
TGTGCCAGCACTACGGGACTAGCGGGATCGGGGACGCAGTATTTT
CASTTGLAGSGTQYF
>NA|TRBJ1-1|NA|TRBV28
TGTGCCAGCAGCGGAGTATTGGGGTCGGGGTACACTGAAGCTTTCTTT
CASSGVLGSGYTEAFF
>once|TRBJ2-5|NA|TRBV6-6
TGTGCCAGCACCTGGGCCGAGACCCAGTACTTC
CASTWAETQYF
>NA|TRBJ1-2|TRBD1|TRBV25-1
TGTGCCAGCAGCACAGGGGTTTCCAAATCAGGCTACACCTTC
CASSTGVSKSGYTF
>NA|TRBJ2-7|TRBD1|TRBV4-1
TGCGCCAGCAGCTACCGGGACAGGTATGACGAGCAGTACTTC
CASSYRDRYDEQYF
>NA|TRBJ2-2|NA|TRBV6-6
TGTGCCAGCATTAGGAATTCACTCAAGAACACCGGGGAGCTGTTTTTT
CASIRNSLKNTGELFF
>NA|TRBJ2-5|NA|TRBV7-9
TGTGCCAGCAGCCCCCCCCCGGGGGAGACCCAGTACTTC
CASSPPPGETQYF